The source of this T cell receptor (beta chain) is a study of blood T cell repertoires in COVID-19. This CDR3 contains 15 residues. Germline V CDR1 and CDR2: MNHEY, SVGAGI. Trimming at V came to 6 bases and at J to 4 bases, leaving 9 bases not matched to a gene. Study processing details: Using reference gene primer amplification, nucleated cell counts were estimated. Repertoires were generated with immunoSEQ multiplex PCR, while TCRdb's copy carries only in-frame clones and drops some. D and trimming come from the DNA, and the V and J calls and clone size come from that table. This table has 400,000 to 450,000 clones, 86% appearing once.

The sequence came from a woman in her 30s with active or convalescent COVID-19. Sequenced sample: peripheral blood. The chain carries TRBV6-5 and TRBJ1-1, with 9 positions matching TRBD1. The DNA of the CDR3 is TGTGCCAGCAGCCCCGGGACAGGGTGGGTCACTGAAGCTTTCTTT. Translating gives CASSPGTGWVTEAFF.